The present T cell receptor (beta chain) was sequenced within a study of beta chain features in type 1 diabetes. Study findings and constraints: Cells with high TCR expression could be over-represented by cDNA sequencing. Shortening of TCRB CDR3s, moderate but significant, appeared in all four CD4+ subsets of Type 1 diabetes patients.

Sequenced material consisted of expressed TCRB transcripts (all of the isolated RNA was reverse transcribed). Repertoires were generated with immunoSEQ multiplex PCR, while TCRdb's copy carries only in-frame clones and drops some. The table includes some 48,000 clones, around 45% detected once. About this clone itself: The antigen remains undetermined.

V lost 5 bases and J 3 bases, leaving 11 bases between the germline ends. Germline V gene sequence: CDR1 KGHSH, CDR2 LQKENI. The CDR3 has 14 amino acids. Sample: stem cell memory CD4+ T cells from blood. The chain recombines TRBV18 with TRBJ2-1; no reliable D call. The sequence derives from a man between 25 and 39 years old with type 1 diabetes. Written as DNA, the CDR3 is TGTGCCAGCTCATCTTCCCTTTACTACAATGAGCAGTTCTTC. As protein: CASSSSLYYNEQFF.